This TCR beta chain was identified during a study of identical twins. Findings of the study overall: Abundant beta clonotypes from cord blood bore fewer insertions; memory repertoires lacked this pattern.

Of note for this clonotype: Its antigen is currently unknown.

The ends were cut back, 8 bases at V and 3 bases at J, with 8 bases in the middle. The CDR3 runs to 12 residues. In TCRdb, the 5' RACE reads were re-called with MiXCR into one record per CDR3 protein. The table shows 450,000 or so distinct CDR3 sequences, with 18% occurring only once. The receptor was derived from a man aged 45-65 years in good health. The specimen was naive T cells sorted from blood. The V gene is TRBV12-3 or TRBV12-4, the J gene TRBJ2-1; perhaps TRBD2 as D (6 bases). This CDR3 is CASGGVYNEQFF. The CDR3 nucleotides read TGTGCCAGCGGCGGGGTCTACAATGAGCAGTTCTTC.